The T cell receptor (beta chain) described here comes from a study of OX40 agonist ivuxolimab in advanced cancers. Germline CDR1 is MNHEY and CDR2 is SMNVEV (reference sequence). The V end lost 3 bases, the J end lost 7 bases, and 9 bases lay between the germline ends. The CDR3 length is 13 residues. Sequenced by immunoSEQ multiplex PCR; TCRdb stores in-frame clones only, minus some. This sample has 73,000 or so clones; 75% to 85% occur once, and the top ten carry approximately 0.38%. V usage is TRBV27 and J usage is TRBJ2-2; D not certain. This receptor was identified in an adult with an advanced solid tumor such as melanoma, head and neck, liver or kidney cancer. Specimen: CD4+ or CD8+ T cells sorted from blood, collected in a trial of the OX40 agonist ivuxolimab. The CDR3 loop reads CASSFGKGGELFF. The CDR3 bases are TGTGCCAGCAGTTTCGGTAAAGGCGGGGAGCTGTTTTTT.